A single sample gave rise to the 29 T cell receptor beta chains below, sequenced in a study of T-cell memory formation after mild COVID-19. TCRdb reprocessed the 5' RACE reads via MiXCR and lists one record per CDR3 protein. The repertoire holds 450,000 to 700,000 distinct CDR3 sequences, roughly 18% seen once, with 9.5% to 15% in the top ten. Sequenced material: PBMCs or a T cell subset sorted from them (not recorded which). The receptors here all came from an adult woman who had mild COVID-19 (a few samples of this study predate the infection). Cell type and time point are not known.

V gene TRBV20-1 combines with J gene TRBJ1-6, with 9 bases aligning to TRBD1. V shed 5 bases, J shed 6 bases, and the junction held 8 bases outside the gene matches. The CDR3 is made up of 15 amino acids. In germline, CDR1 is DFQATT, CDR2 SNEGSKA (reference sequence). For the CDR3, the DNA is TGCAGTGCTGTTACGGACAGGGGAGCTAATTCACCCCTCCACTTT. Its protein product is CSAVTDRGANSPLHF.

The gene calls are TRBV29-1 and TRBJ2-7, with 7 bases matching TRBD1. The CDR3 is made up of 14 amino acids. Germline loops: CDR1 SQVTM, CDR2 ANQGSEA. V shed 4 bases, J shed 2 bases, and the junction held 8 bases outside the gene matches. CDR3: CSVGKGTGAYEQYF. In DNA form, the CDR3 reads TGCAGCGTTGGGAAAGGAACAGGGGCCTACGAGCAGTACTTC.

The chain recombines TRBV7-2 with TRBJ2-2; TRBD1 might be the D (5 bases). V lost 5 bases and J 6 bases, leaving 13 bases between the germline ends. CDR1 is SGHTA, CDR2 FQGNSA, per germline. This CDR3 region has 14 residues. CDR3 in DNA: TGTGCCAGCAGCCGGACACTCTCCCCCGGGGAGCTGTTTTTT. Residues: CASSRTLSPGELFF. Drawing the rest from reference TRBV7-2 and TRBJ2-2, the complete variable domain is GAGVSQSPSNKVTEKGKDVELRCDPISGHTALYWYRQSLGQGLEFLIYFQGNSAPDKSGLPSDRFSAERTGGSVSTLTIQRTQQEDSAVYLCASSRTLSPGELFFGEGSRLTVL.

This clonotype was picked up many times. J is TRBJ2-1 and V is TRBV20-1; the match to TRBD2 covers 9 bases. CDR3 size: 14 residues. Germline CDR1 reads DFQATT; CDR2 reads SNEGSKA (reference sequence). The junction had 8 bases not matched to a gene; V was cut back by 5 bases and J by 6 bases. The CDR3 reads CSAPTGLARNEQFF. In DNA form, the CDR3 reads TGCAGTGCTCCTACGGGACTAGCTCGCAATGAGCAGTTCTTC.

There are a few counts of this clonotype. V usage is TRBV5-1 and J usage is TRBJ2-4, with D tentatively TRBD2 (6 bases). The germline V gene has CDR1 SGHRS and CDR2 YFSETQ. The CDR3 totals 16 residues. Trimming left V 0 bases short and J 3 bases short, with 13 bases between. This chain's CDR3 is CASSLVRGEGKNIQYF. The CDR3 region has the DNA TGCGCCAGCAGCTTGGTGCGGGGTGAGGGCAAAAACATTCAGTACTTC.

The chain uses TRBV29-1 and TRBJ2-7, with D uncertain. This CDR3 is 14 amino acids long. Trimming pared 6 bases from V and 2 bases from J, leaving 17 bases between. In germline, CDR1 is SQVTM, CDR2 ANQGSEA. The CDR3 loop is CSVLDGRSAYEQYF. In DNA form, the CDR3 reads TGCAGCGTACTGGATGGCAGGAGCGCCTACGAGCAGTACTTC.

This clonotype was observed a handful of times. The chain carries TRBV6-2 or TRBV6-3 and TRBJ2-1; no firm D call. Germline values: CDR1 MNHEY, CDR2 SVGEGT. The CDR3 consists of 12 residues. Trimming took 4 bases from V and 8 from J, leaving 9 bases between them. CDR3 nucleotides: TGTGCCAGCAGTTCCGTCGGCCATGAGCAGTTCTTC. It specifies CASSSVGHEQFF.

This clonotype showed up just a few times. This sequence joins TRBV29-1 and TRBJ2-1, with D maybe TRBD2 (5 bases). Germline CDR1 is SQVTM and CDR2 is ANQGSEA. The V gene lost 1 base and the J gene lost 4 bases, with 8 bases spanning the gap. The CDR3 runs 13 residues. This CDR3 is CSVEGSGYNEQFF. CDR3 bases: TGCAGCGTTGAAGGTTCGGGGTACAATGAGCAGTTCTTC.

The chain employs TRBV7-9 and TRBJ2-3; a weak D match, TRBD2 (6 bases). V dropped 4 bases and J dropped 2 bases, with 16 bases sitting between them. The CDR3 is 16 amino acids. Germline values: CDR1 SEHNR, CDR2 FQNEAQ (reference sequence). The CDR3 coding sequence is TGTGCCAGCAGCTCACCAAGACTAGACGCCACAGATACGCAGTATTTT. Translating gives CASSSPRLDATDTQYF.

This clonotype was counted many times. The CDR3 nucleotides are TGTGCCAGCTCATCAAGAGCAGGCCACGATATCACTTCTGGGGCCAACGTCCTGACTTTC. Translated: CASSSRAGHDITSGANVLTF. The chain carries TRBV18 and TRBJ2-6; unclear D gene. Germline V gene lookup returns CDR1 KGHSH and CDR2 LQKENI. CDR3 size: 20 residues. Between the trimmed V and J ends, which lost 5 bases and 1 base, there was a span of 24 bases.

The chain couples TRBV7-8 to TRBJ2-3; the D gene is possibly TRBD2 (6 bases). V gave up 4 bases and J gave up 5 bases, with 22 bases separating them. The CDR3 covers 17 residues. The V gene's germline CDR1 is SGHVS and CDR2 FQNEAQ. CDR3 nucleotide sequence: TGTGCCAGCAGCTCCCCTAGTACGGGAGAGATGCGAGATACGCAGTATTTT. Its protein product is CASSSPSTGEMRDTQYF.

This clonotype was seen a handful of times. This chain connects TRBV29-1 to TRBJ2-7; D is uncertain. Trimming left V 2 bases short and J 1 base short, with 15 bases between. CDR1 and CDR2 from the germline V gene are SQVTM and ANQGSEA. The CDR3 is 15 amino acids. CDR3: CSVEFLETGSYEQYF. The CDR3 DNA sequence: TGCAGCGTTGAATTCTTGGAGACGGGTTCCTACGAGCAGTACTTC.

This clonotype appeared a few times. The chain has TRBV3-1 and TRBJ2-7; TRBD2 agrees at 10 bases. The CDR3 is 15 residues long. Germline trimming cut 0 bases from V and 8 bases from J; bases unmatched to any gene: 7. The germline gives CDR1 LGHDT, CDR2 YNNKEL (reference sequence). The CDR3 reads CASSQDLAGGRKQYF. The CDR3 region has the DNA TGTGCCAGCAGCCAAGACTTAGCGGGGGGACGCAAGCAGTACTTC.

This chain joins TRBV5-1 and TRBJ1-1, with D unclear. Germline CDR1 and CDR2: SGHRS and YFSETQ. The CDR3 runs 14 residues. V was pared by 2 bases and J by 1 base, with 9 bases between. The CDR3: CASSFLIQNTEAFF. In DNA, the CDR3 is TGCGCCAGCAGCTTCCTGATCCAGAACACTGAAGCTTTCTTT.

This rearrangement joins TRBV10-3 to TRBJ2-7; D call uncertain. The length of the CDR3 is 16 residues. CDR1 ENHRY and CDR2 SYGVKD come from the germline V gene. The V and J ends lost 3 bases and 2 bases respectively, with 17 bases between them. The CDR3 bases are TGTGCCATCAGTGACATCTGGGGTCAACTTCCCTACGAGCAGTACTTC. Its translation: CAISDIWGQLPYEQYF.

This clonotype has a handful of counts. CDR3: CASSPAGAIYEQYF. The CDR3 DNA is TGTGCCAGCAGCCCCGCAGGGGCAATCTACGAGCAGTACTTC. The chain carries TRBV12-3 or TRBV12-4 and TRBJ2-7, with D tentatively TRBD1 (6 bases). Trimming removed 6 bases at V and 3 bases at J, with 15 bases between. This CDR3 is built from 14 residues.

V gene TRBV10-3 combines with J gene TRBJ2-7, with TRBD1 matching over 8 bases. The V gene's germline CDR1 is ENHRY and CDR2 SYGVKD. Germline trimming cut 2 bases from V and 9 bases from J; bases unmatched to any gene: 9. The CDR3 consists of 14 residues. The CDR3 region has the DNA TGTGCCATCAGTGAGCCGACAGGGGCCGCGGGGCAGTACTTC. Translating it yields CAISEPTGAAGQYF.

The chain uses TRBV11-3 and TRBJ2-1; 11 nucleotides match TRBD2. Germline V gene data show CDR1 as SGHNT and CDR2 as YENEEA. The CDR3 runs to 16 residues. The junction had 10 bases not matched to a gene; V was cut back by 5 bases and J by 7 bases. The DNA of the CDR3 is TGTGCCAGCAGCCCACGCTTGGGACTAGCGGATAATGAGCAGTTCTTC. It codes for CASSPRLGLADNEQFF. Full variable domain (remainder filled in from reference TRBV11-3 and TRBJ2-1): EAGVVQSPRYKIIEKKQPVAFWCNPISGHNTLYWYLQNLGQGPELLIRYENEEAVDDSQLPKDRFSAERLKGVDSTLKIQPAELGDSAVYLCASSPRLGLADNEQFFGPGTRLTVL.

J is TRBJ1-2 and V is TRBV7-8; TRBD1 agrees at 7 bases. The CDR3 contains 15 residues. Germline V gene lookup returns CDR1 SGHVS and CDR2 FQNEAQ. V trimming: 3 bases; J trimming: 5 bases; junction bases outside the gene matches: 9. The CDR3 DNA reads as TGTGCCAGCAGCTTGCTGGACAGGATGGGATATGGCTACACCTTC. This codes for CASSLLDRMGYGYTF.

This clonotype occurred a few times. V usage is TRBV5-6 and J usage is TRBJ2-7; the D is unclear. Germline V CDR1 and CDR2: SGHDT, YYEEEE. V lost 1 base and J 3 bases, leaving 11 bases between the germline ends. The CDR3 totals 14 residues. This CDR3 is CASSLLTPIYEQYF. DNA for the CDR3: TGTGCCAGCAGCTTGCTAACCCCCATCTACGAGCAGTACTTC.

V gene TRBV7-2 combines with J gene TRBJ1-5, with D unresolved. The length of the CDR3 is 15 residues. Per germline, CDR1 SGHTA and CDR2 FQGNSA. The germline V and J ends were trimmed by 5 bases and 4 bases, with 15 bases remaining between them. CDR3 in DNA: TGTGCCAGCAGCCTACTATCGATCTCGAATCAGCCCCAGCATTTT. Amino acids: CASSLLSISNQPQHF.

There are a few counts of this clonotype. The rearrangement joins TRBV11-3 to TRBJ2-5, with D tentatively TRBD1 (6 bases). Germline-derived CDR1 and CDR2 are SGHNT and YENEEA. Trimming took off 8 bases at V and 5 bases at J, with 12 bases between the two ends. The CDR3 has 12 residues. The CDR3 reads CASAGQRETQYF. The CDR3 coding sequence is TGTGCCAGCGCAGGACAGAGGGAGACCCAGTACTTC. Together with reference TRBV11-3 and TRBJ2-5, the CDR3 gives the full variable domain: EAGVVQSPRYKIIEKKQPVAFWCNPISGHNTLYWYLQNLGQGPELLIRYENEEAVDDSQLPKDRFSAERLKGVDSTLKIQPAELGDSAVYLCASAGQRETQYFGPGTRLLVL.

This chain joins TRBV29-1 and TRBJ2-5; possibly TRBD2 for D (6 bases). The V gene lost 1 base and the J gene lost 3 bases, with 12 bases spanning the gap. Germline CDR1 SQVTM, CDR2 ANQGSEA. The CDR3 contains 14 residues. This CDR3 is CSVEGASGEETQYF. The CDR3, as DNA: TGCAGCGTTGAAGGTGCATCGGGGGAAGAGACCCAGTACTTC.

The rearrangement joins TRBV7-6 to TRBJ1-1; D is possibly TRBD1 (6 bases). The CDR3 contains 15 residues. Germline CDR1 reads SGHVS; CDR2 reads FNYEAQ. V lost 4 bases to trimming and J lost 3 bases, with 15 bases between them. CDR3 nucleotides: TGTGCCAGCAGCTCAGCGCAGGGGAGACACACTGAAGCTTTCTTT. This encodes CASSSAQGRHTEAFF. The variable domain in full, completed from reference TRBV7-6 and TRBJ1-1, reads GAGVSQSPRYKVTKRGQDVALRCDPISGHVSLYWYRQALGQGPEFLTYFNYEAQQDKSGLPNDRFSAERPEGSISTLTIQRTEQRDSAMYRCASSSAQGRHTEAFFGQGTRLTVV.

This clonotype was counted a few times. The rearrangement links TRBV6-5 to TRBJ2-5; D is perhaps TRBD2 (5 bases). The CDR3 spans 14 residues. Trimming took off 10 bases at V and 6 bases at J, with 21 bases between the two ends. Germline values: CDR1 MNHEY, CDR2 SVGAGI. This chain's CDR3 is CATPGLHPRKTQYF. CDR3 DNA: TGTGCCACTCCTGGACTTCACCCACGAAAGACCCAGTACTTC.

As regards this clonotype: This may arise from a read error, as a much more abundant clone is one base away. V usage is TRBV7-6 and J usage is TRBJ2-7, with 9 bases matching TRBD1. The CDR3 is made up of 13 amino acids. The V gene end was trimmed by 4 bases and the J gene end by 6 bases; junction bases not matched to a gene: 4. Per the germline V gene, CDR1 is SGHVS and CDR2 is FNYEAQ. The CDR3 region is CASSSGTGSEQYF. The CDR3 nucleotides read TGTGCCAGCAGCTCCGGGACAGGGTCCGAGCAGTACTTC.

This chain links TRBV5-1 with TRBJ2-7, with TRBD2 matching over 9 bases. The CDR3 extends over 15 amino acids. V trimming: 0 bases; J trimming: 6 bases; junction bases outside the gene matches: 7. From germline, CDR1 is SGHRS and CDR2 YFSETQ. CDR3 bases: TGCGCCAGCAGCTTGGCCAGGGTAGCGGGAGCCGAGCAGTACTTC. Protein sequence: CASSLARVAGAEQYF.

The chain links TRBV5-1 to TRBJ2-7; D remains unclear. CDR3 length equals 12 residues. The germline gives CDR1 SGHRS, CDR2 YFSETQ. Trimming took 7 bases from V and 4 from J, leaving 12 bases between them. This CDR3 reads CASGPDGYEQYF. The DNA for the CDR3 is TGCGCCAGCGGACCGGACGGGTACGAGCAGTACTTC.

V and J are TRBV6-1 and TRBJ1-3; D is unresolved. Looked up from germline, CDR1 is MNHNS and CDR2 is SASEGT. The CDR3 spans 13 residues. Trimming pared 0 bases from V and 5 bases from J, leaving 5 bases between. The CDR3 DNA sequence: TGTGCCAGCAGTGAAGCAGGGAGAAACACCATATATTTT. Translation gives CASSEAGRNTIYF.